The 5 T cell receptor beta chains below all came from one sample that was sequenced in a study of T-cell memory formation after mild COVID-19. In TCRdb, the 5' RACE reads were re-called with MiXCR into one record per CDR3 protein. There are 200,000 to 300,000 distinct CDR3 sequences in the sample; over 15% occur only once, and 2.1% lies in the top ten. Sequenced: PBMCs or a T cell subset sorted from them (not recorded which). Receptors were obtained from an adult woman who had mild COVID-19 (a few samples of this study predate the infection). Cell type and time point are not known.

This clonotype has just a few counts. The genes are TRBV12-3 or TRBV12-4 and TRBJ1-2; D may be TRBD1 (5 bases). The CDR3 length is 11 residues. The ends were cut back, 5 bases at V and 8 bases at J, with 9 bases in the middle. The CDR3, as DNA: TGTGCCAGCAGTATGCGGGGGGGCTACACCTTC. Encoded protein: CASSMRGGYTF.

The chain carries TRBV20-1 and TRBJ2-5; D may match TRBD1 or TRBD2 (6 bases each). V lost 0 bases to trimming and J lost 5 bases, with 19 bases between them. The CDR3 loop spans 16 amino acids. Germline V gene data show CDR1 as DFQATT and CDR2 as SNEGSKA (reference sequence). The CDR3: CSARDRGRGLSETQYF. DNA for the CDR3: TGCAGTGCTAGAGATCGGGGGCGGGGACTTTCGGAGACCCAGTACTTC.

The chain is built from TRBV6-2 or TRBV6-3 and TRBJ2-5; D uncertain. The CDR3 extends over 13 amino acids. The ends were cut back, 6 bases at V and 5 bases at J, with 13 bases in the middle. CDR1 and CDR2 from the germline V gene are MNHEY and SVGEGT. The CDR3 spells CASRKSNGETQYF. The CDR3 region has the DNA TGTGCCAGCAGGAAGTCGAACGGTGAGACCCAGTACTTC.

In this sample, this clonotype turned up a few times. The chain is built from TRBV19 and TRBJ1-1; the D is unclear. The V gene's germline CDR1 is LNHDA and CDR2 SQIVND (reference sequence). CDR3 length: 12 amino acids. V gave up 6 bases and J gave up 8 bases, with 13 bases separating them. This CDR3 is CASSYQDSEAFF. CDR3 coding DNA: TGTGCCAGTAGCTATCAGGATTCGGAAGCTTTCTTT. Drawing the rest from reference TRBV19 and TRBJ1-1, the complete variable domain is DGGITQSPKYLFRKEGQNVTLSCEQNLNHDAMYWYRQDPGQGLRLIYYSQIVNDFQKGDIAEGYSVSREKKESFPLTVTSAQKNPTAFYLCASSYQDSEAFFGQGTRLTVV.

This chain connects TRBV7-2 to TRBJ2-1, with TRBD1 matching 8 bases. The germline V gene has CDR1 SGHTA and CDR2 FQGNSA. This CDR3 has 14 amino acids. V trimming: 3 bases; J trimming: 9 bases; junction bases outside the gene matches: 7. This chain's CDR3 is CASSFTGTGGEQFF. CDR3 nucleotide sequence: TGTGCCAGCAGCTTTACCGGGACAGGAGGTGAGCAGTTCTTC.